A selection of T cell receptor beta chains follows, all from one sample in a study of T cell repertoires and Cas9 in healthy adults. The table came from immunoSEQ multiplex PCR; TCRdb's copy has only in-frame clones and leaves some out. Altogether approximately 16,000 clones are present, 75% to 90% being singletons, with the ten largest covering 2% to 2.5%. Sequencing was performed on Tregs (CD4+, CD25+, CD127-, CD137-, CD154-) from PBMCs; culture status not recorded. These receptors were collected from a human donor in good health. Both conserved end residues are trimmed from each CDR3.

v_call,cdr3_aa
TRBV5-4,ASSSWNTGELF
TRBV6-6,ASSFGSGNTIY
TRBV2,ASSREGTSNQPQH
TRBV10-1,ASSESRVGPTDTQY
TRBV20-1,RDRNTEAF
TRBV11-1,VSSFRPVRGSPLH
TRBV10-3,AISESGEDQPQH
TRBV28,ASSYLLSVTDTQY
TRBV28,ASSFLQGFYNEQF
TRBV27,ASSRGGPLYFNQPQH
TRBV6-5,ASSTRNQGEQY
TRBV10-3,AISLTPGGHEQY
TRBV7-8,ASSSRRSRASNQPQH
TRBV7-9,ASSLFPDQETQY
TRBV25-1,ASRASGGKGTQY
TRBV6-1,ASSGDAYSYEQY
TRBV4-2,ASSQDFDEISNQPQH
TRBV19,ASSPGSYEQY
TRBV6-6,ASSVVAGNQPQH
TRBV5-1,ASRSIGTGMWDGYT
TRBV7-3,ASSYTGVNEQF
TRBV7-9,ASSLIIRGNTGELF
TRBV6-1,ASNYLGSYEQY
TRBV5-4,ASSLGGAPSYNEQF
TRBV18,ASSNQWDRVYGYT
TRBV7-2,ASSLDGPVPIYGYT
TRBV5-1,ASSGQKAGLGETQY
TRBV11-3,ASSSSGVGEQF
TRBV5-4,ASSLPGGLNEQF
TRBV5-1,ASSSQLPGQEAYEQY
TRBV5-4,ASSLRTGIGEAF
TRBV28,ASSPYGTVFSYEQY
TRBV11-1,ASSLGASVNYGYT